This TCR beta chain was sequenced for a study of T cell responses to AZD1222 COVID-19 vaccine. Whole-study results and caveats: Baseline seropositives among AZD1222 recipients totaled only six. The study found Spike-specific TCR breadth and depth rose after two AZD1222 doses. CD4 TCRs covered the whole spike, strongest at regions 160-218 and 743-854. The reported proportion of spike-specific TCRs targeting unmutated variant regions was nearly half.

Libraries were prepared by immunoSEQ multiplex PCR; TCRdb keeps only in-frame clonotypes and omits some of them. The sample lists roughly 120,000 clones; over 75% were seen once. Remarks on this clone: The antigen is undetermined.

With 3 bases clipped from V and 6 bases from J, the junction kept 8 bases outside the gene matches. Germline V CDR1 and CDR2: MDHEN, SYDVKM. The CDR3 contains 15 residues. The chain carries TRBV28 and TRBJ2-7; 10 nucleotides match TRBD1. This clonotype was sampled from an adult in good health. This specimen was peripheral blood, taken on day 0 of AZD1222 vaccination. CDR3 nucleotide sequence: TGTGCCAGCAGTTTCTCCGACCGGGACAGGGGCGAGCAGTACTTC. This translates into CASSFSDRDRGEQYF.